This T cell receptor beta chain is from a study of blood T cell repertoires in COVID-19. Here immunoSEQ multiplex PCR was the method, and the copy in TCRdb shows in-frame clones only, minus some. The sample contains more than 250,000 clones, 86% of which appear only once. The CDR3 totals 12 residues. CDR1 and CDR2 (germline): MDHEN, SYDVKM. Between the trimmed V and J ends, which lost 11 bases and 7 bases, there was a span of 17 bases. Sequences were obtained from peripheral blood. The chain joins TRBV28 to TRBJ1-1; D possibly corresponds to TRBD1 (5 bases). The clonotype originates from a woman between 45 and 65 years old with acute or convalescent COVID-19. CDR3 in DNA: TGTGCCGCAGCAGGGCAGGTCCTTGAAGCTTTCTTT. It encodes CAAAGQVLEAFF.